The 12 T cell receptor beta chains reported below all come from one sample, sequenced in a study of blood T cell repertoires in COVID-19. The protocol was immunoSEQ multiplex PCR, while the TCRdb copy is restricted to in-frame clones and leaves out a portion. The data hold about 100,000 clones, with roughly 84% observed a single time. Material for sequencing was peripheral blood. These receptors were collected from a human donor in a cohort sampled during active COVID-19.

The CDR3 protein is CASSVGQSNYGYTF. The DNA for the CDR3 is TGTGCCAGCAGCGTGGGACAGAGCAACTATGGCTACACCTTC. The rearrangement uses TRBV7-8 and TRBJ1-2, with 7 bases matching TRBD1. Germline trimming cut 5 bases from V and 2 bases from J; bases unmatched to any gene: 5. This CDR3 comprises 14 residues. Germline assignment: CDR1 SGHVS and CDR2 FQNEAQ.

The chain employs TRBV9 and TRBJ2-7, with TRBD1 matching over 8 bases. Germline CDR1 and CDR2: SGDLS and YYNGEE. The ends lost 5 bases at V and 5 bases at J; junction bases unmatched: 3. The CDR3 runs 12 residues. As DNA, the CDR3 is TGTGCCAGCAGTGGACAGGGCCACGAGCAGTACTTC. It translates to CASSGQGHEQYF. Using reference TRBV9 and TRBJ2-7 for the parts outside the CDR3, the full variable domain is DSGVTQTPKHLITATGQRVTLRCSPRSGDLSVYWYQQSLDQGLQFLIQYYNGEERAKGNILERFSAQQFPDLHSELNLSSLELGDSALYFCASSGQGHEQYFGPGTRLTVT.

The chain links TRBV28 to TRBJ2-1; 10 bases line up with TRBD2. The CDR3 has 14 residues. J gave up 5 bases and V 6 bases, and 4 bases lay outside the gene matches. Germline CDR1 MDHEN, CDR2 SYDVKM. The CDR3 here is CASRGLAINNEQFF. In DNA, the CDR3 is TGTGCCAGCAGGGGACTAGCGATAAACAATGAGCAGTTCTTC.

CDR3 in DNA: TGTGCCAGCAGCAAAAGGACAGGGTTGAATGAAAAACTGTTTTTT. This codes for CASSKRTGLNEKLFF. The V call is TRBV3-1 (or the pseudogene TRBV3-2), the J call TRBJ1-4; 8 bases map to TRBD1. The length of the CDR3 is 15 residues. The trim removed 5 bases at V and 5 bases at J, leaving 7 bases unmatched. In germline, CDR1 is LGHDT, CDR2 YNNKEL (reference sequence).

The J gene is TRBJ1-1, the V gene TRBV6-6; 7 positions agree with TRBD1. With V trimmed by 6 bases and J by 1 base, 8 bases remained unmatched. Per the germline V gene, CDR1 is MNHNY and CDR2 is SVGAGI (reference sequence). This CDR3 comprises 15 residues. The CDR3: CASSRPGQKNTEAFF. The CDR3 coding sequence is TGTGCCAGCAGCCGGCCGGGACAGAAGAACACTGAAGCTTTCTTT.

The chain has TRBV27 and TRBJ2-3; 11 bases fit TRBD2. Trimming removed 5 bases from V and 6 bases from J; junction bases left unmatched: 4. The CDR3 contains 14 residues. Per the germline V gene, CDR1 is MNHEY and CDR2 is SMNVEV (reference sequence). Written as DNA, the CDR3 is TGTGCCAGCAGTCCCGGGACTAGCGGCGATACGCAGTATTTT. It is translated as CASSPGTSGDTQYF.

The gene calls are TRBV4-1 and TRBJ2-2; the match to TRBD2 covers 12 bases. With V trimmed by 0 bases and J by 4 bases, 3 bases remained unmatched. The V gene's germline CDR1 is MGHRA and CDR2 YSYEKL. The CDR3 loop spans 17 amino acids. The CDR3 sequence: CASSQELAGGPTGELFF. CDR3 DNA: TGCGCCAGCAGCCAAGAACTAGCGGGAGGTCCCACCGGGGAGCTGTTTTTT.

The chain employs TRBV4-3 and TRBJ2-7; D is perhaps TRBD2 (5 bases). Trimming took off 0 bases at V and 3 bases at J, with 18 bases between the two ends. Germline V CDR1 and CDR2: LGHNA, YSLEER. This CDR3 is built from 17 residues. CDR3 bases: TGCGCCAGCAGCCAAGATTACTCGGGAACCCGGAACTACGAGCAGTACTTC. This translates into CASSQDYSGTRNYEQYF.

The J gene is TRBJ1-2, the V gene TRBV30, with TRBD1 identical over 12 bases. CDR1 and CDR2 (germline): GTSNPN, SVGIG (reference sequence). Germline trimming cut 3 bases from V and 8 bases from J; bases unmatched to any gene: 7. CDR3 size: 14 residues. The CDR3 sequence: CAWRMGQGAIGYTF. CDR3 sequence (DNA): TGTGCCTGGAGGATGGGACAGGGGGCGATCGGCTACACCTTC.

The rearrangement joins TRBV19 to TRBJ2-5; 12 bases line up with TRBD2. With V trimmed by 5 bases and J by 6 bases, 10 bases remained unmatched. Germline CDR1 LNHDA, CDR2 SQIVND (reference sequence). This CDR3 contains 16 residues. CDR3 coding DNA: TGTGCCAGTAGTCCTTATGGACTAGCGGGAAAAAAGACCCAGTACTTC. Protein product: CASSPYGLAGKKTQYF.

The chain recombines TRBV6-5 with TRBJ1-2; TRBD1 aligns across 7 bases. This CDR3 region has 15 residues. Germline V CDR1 and CDR2: MNHEY, SVGAGI. J lost 2 bases, V lost 0 bases, and 3 bases had no gene match. For the CDR3, the DNA is TGTGCCAGCAGTTACTCTACGACAGGGAACTATGGCTACACCTTC. Translated: CASSYSTTGNYGYTF.

V gene TRBV14 combines with J gene TRBJ2-6; 9 nucleotides agree with TRBD1. The CDR3 is made up of 18 amino acids. V was clipped by 0 bases and J by 4 bases; unmatched bases: 7. The germline V gene encodes CDR1 SGHDN and CDR2 FVKESK. The CDR3: CASSQDLGQGRGANVLTF. CDR3 in DNA: TGTGCCAGCAGCCAAGACCTGGGACAGGGCCGCGGGGCCAACGTCCTGACTTTC.